Below, 30 T cell receptor beta chains from the same sample are listed, as sequenced in a study of glioma-infiltrating T cells after dendritic cell vaccination. Clones were sequenced by immunoSEQ multiplex PCR, and TCRdb holds only the in-frame ones, with some missing. Of roughly 60,000 clones listed, about four fifths are singletons. Time point noted: after dendritic cell vaccination, including at tumor progression/relapse. The sequencing used blood, collected after dendritic cell vaccination. The source of these receptors is a human donor with glioblastoma.

The chain has TRBV30 and TRBJ1-2; 7 bases are a match to TRBD1. The CDR3 has 11 residues. Germline CDR1 reads GTSNPN; CDR2 reads SVGIG (reference sequence). The DNA of the CDR3 is TGTGCTCCAGGGGGGCTTGGTGGCTACACCTTC. This sequence encodes CAPGGLGGYTF. The full variable domain, its missing parts supplied by reference TRBV30 and TRBJ1-2, is SQTIHQWPATLVQPVGSPLSLECTVEGTSNPNLYWYRQAAGRGLQLLFYSVGIGQISSEVPQNLSASRPQDRQFILSSKKLLLSDSGFYLCAPGGLGGYTFGSGTRLTVV.

J is TRBJ2-1 and V is TRBV29-1, with D uncertain. V dropped 7 bases and J dropped 3 bases, with 7 bases sitting between them. CDR3 length: 11 residues. Germline CDR1 SQVTM, CDR2 ANQGSEA. The CDR3 loop is CSGEFYNEQFF. CDR3 nucleotide sequence: TGCAGCGGCGAATTCTACAATGAGCAGTTCTTC.

This clone has only a few counts. The chain employs TRBV7-9 and TRBJ2-7, with TRBD1 identical over 9 bases. Germline V CDR1 and CDR2: SEHNR, FQNEAQ (reference sequence). Trimming removed 5 bases from V and 6 bases from J; junction bases left unmatched: 8. CDR3 length: 14 amino acids. The CDR3 sequence is CASSSRDRVSEQYF. As DNA, the CDR3 is TGTGCCAGCAGCAGCCGGGACAGGGTCTCCGAGCAGTACTTC.

The chain employs TRBV2 and TRBJ2-5; 12 nucleotides agree with TRBD2. Germline assignment: CDR1 SNHLY and CDR2 FYNNEI. Trimming cost V 9 bases and J 3 bases; bases outside gene matches: 5. The CDR3 covers 14 residues. The CDR3 region is CASSTSGGEETQYF. In DNA form, the CDR3 reads TGTGCCAGTTCGACTAGCGGGGGAGAAGAGACCCAGTACTTC.

The chain joins TRBV30 to TRBJ1-2; 9 bases map to TRBD1. Germline-derived CDR1 and CDR2 are GTSNPN and SVGIG (reference sequence). Germline trimming cut 0 bases from V and 8 bases from J; bases unmatched to any gene: 7. This CDR3 is 14 amino acids long. Here the CDR3 reads CAWSVQGADGGYTF. DNA for the CDR3: TGTGCCTGGAGTGTACAGGGGGCCGACGGCGGCTACACCTTC.

This chain joins TRBV20-1 and TRBJ1-1; no clear D gene. Germline loops: CDR1 DFQATT, CDR2 SNEGSKA (reference sequence). V gave up 3 bases and J gave up 4 bases, with 6 bases separating them. This CDR3 has 11 residues. DNA of the CDR3: TGCAGTGCTAGGGTGGCCACTGAAGCTTTCTTT. This translates into CSARVATEAFF.

The chain has TRBV1 and TRBJ1-6; whether TRBD1, the table's D call, matches the DNA was not checked. TRBV1 is marked as a pseudogene. The CDR3 runs 13 residues. CDR3 nucleotide sequence: TGCACCAGCAGAGACAGGGTAAATTCACCCCTCCACTTT. The encoded protein is CTSRDRVNSPLHF.

In its sample, this clone was seen once. The chain has TRBV5-1 and TRBJ2-7, with 9 nucleotides matching TRBD1. CDR3 length: 15 residues. V lost 0 bases and J lost 2; bases outside the gene matches: 3. Per germline, CDR1 SGHRS and CDR2 YFSETQ. DNA of the CDR3: TGCGCCAGCAGCTTGGAGACAGGGGGAACCTACGAGCAGTACTTC. Translated, it gives CASSLETGGTYEQYF.

The J gene is TRBJ1-2, the V gene TRBV6-5; D remains unclear. The CDR3 runs 11 residues. Germline V gives CDR1 MNHEY, CDR2 SVGAGI. V was cut by 4 bases and J by 8 bases, with 8 bases left in between. The CDR3 loop is CASSSTGGYTF. The CDR3 nucleotides are TGTGCCAGCAGTTCAACCGGGGGCTACACCTTC.

This chain links TRBV9 with TRBJ2-3; 10 bases are a match to TRBD2. V lost 2 bases and J lost 5; bases outside the gene matches: 8. CDR1 is SGDLS, CDR2 YYNGEE, per germline. The CDR3 length is 16 residues. CDR3 loop: CASSVTTSGAGDTQYF. CDR3 nucleotides: TGTGCCAGCAGCGTGACCACTAGCGGGGCGGGAGATACGCAGTATTTT.

The rearrangement links TRBV7-8 to TRBJ1-1; D is ambiguous. Looked up from germline, CDR1 is SGHVS and CDR2 is FQNEAQ. This CDR3 is built from 15 residues. V lost 0 bases and J 4 bases, leaving 12 bases between the germline ends. The CDR3 loop reads CASSLARVRGTEAFF. In DNA form, the CDR3 reads TGTGCCAGCAGCTTAGCCCGAGTTCGGGGCACTGAAGCTTTCTTT.

This clone showed up just once. The V call is TRBV2, the J call TRBJ2-3, with 8 bases matching TRBD1. J lost 5 bases, V lost 0 bases, and 7 bases had no gene match. The CDR3 runs to 16 residues. Germline V gives CDR1 SNHLY, CDR2 FYNNEI. The DNA of the CDR3 is TGTGCCAGCAGTGAAGCGCACTCAGGGGGCCAAGATACGCAGTATTTT. Translated: CASSEAHSGGQDTQYF.

The rearrangement joins TRBV18 to TRBJ1-4; 9 bases map to TRBD1. The CDR3 runs to 16 residues. V trimming: 1 base; J trimming: 8 bases; junction bases outside the gene matches: 8. Germline CDR1 and CDR2: KGHSH and LQKENI. The CDR3 is CASSPRYGTGREKLFF. The CDR3 coding sequence is TGTGCCAGCTCACCACGTTATGGGACAGGGAGGGAAAAACTGTTTTTT.

This sequence joins TRBV12-5 and TRBJ2-1; tentatively, D is TRBD1 (5 bases). The V end was cut by 6 bases, the J end by 3 bases, with 15 bases between. The germline V gene encodes CDR1 LGHNT and CDR2 FRNRAP. The CDR3 totals 15 residues. This CDR3 reads CASGPDSLFYNEQFF. In nucleotides, the CDR3 is TGTGCTAGTGGCCCAGACAGTTTGTTCTACAATGAGCAGTTCTTC. The variable domain in full, completed from reference TRBV12-5 and TRBJ2-1, reads DARVTQTPRHKVTEMGQEVTMRCQPILGHNTVFWYRQTMMQGLELLAYFRNRAPLDDSGMPKDRFSAEMPDATLATLKIQPSEPRDSAVYFCASGPDSLFYNEQFFGPGTRLTVL.

The chain recombines TRBV19 with TRBJ2-7, with TRBD2 identical over 8 bases. This CDR3 is built from 15 residues. Germline lookup yields CDR1 LNHDA and CDR2 SQIVND (reference sequence). Trimming cost V 4 bases and J 8 bases; bases outside gene matches: 13. The CDR3, as DNA: TGTGCCAGTAGTACCGGCGGGGGGCTCGGGTACAAGCAGTACTTC. Protein: CASSTGGGLGYKQYF. Combining the CDR3 with reference TRBV19 and TRBJ2-7 gives the whole variable domain DGGITQSPKYLFRKEGQNVTLSCEQNLNHDAMYWYRQDPGQGLRLIYYSQIVNDFQKGDIAEGYSVSREKKESFPLTVTSAQKNPTAFYLCASSTGGGLGYKQYFGPGTRLTVT.

This chain joins TRBV9 and TRBJ2-3; 8 bases are shared with TRBD2. Germline V lookup: CDR1 SGDLS, CDR2 YYNGEE. CDR3 length equals 15 residues. The V segment lost 2 bases and the J segment 2 bases; nucleotides outside the gene matches: 4. The chain's CDR3 is CASSVSGATTDTQYF. In DNA form, the CDR3 reads TGTGCCAGCAGCGTTAGCGGGGCGACCACAGATACGCAGTATTTT.

This clone came up once. V and J are TRBV4-3 and TRBJ2-5, with 14 bases matching TRBD2. CDR1 is LGHNA, CDR2 YSLEER, per germline. This CDR3 is 15 amino acids long. With 4 bases clipped from V and 5 bases from J, the junction kept 3 bases outside the gene matches. CDR3: CASSRGTSGGETQYF. The CDR3 nucleotides are TGCGCCAGCAGCCGAGGGACTAGCGGGGGTGAGACCCAGTACTTC.

The V gene is TRBV11-1, the J gene TRBJ2-3, with D tentatively TRBD1 (5 bases). Germline V CDR1 and CDR2: SGHAT, FQDESV (reference sequence). The CDR3 spans 16 residues. Trimming removed 3 bases at V and 0 bases at J, with 13 bases between. CDR3 residues: CASSFASQGSTDTQYF. The CDR3 region has the DNA TGTGCCAGCAGCTTCGCCTCCCAGGGTAGCACAGATACGCAGTATTTT.

J is TRBJ1-5 and V is TRBV4-2, with D unresolved. V gave up 0 bases and J gave up 3 bases, with 15 bases separating them. This CDR3 has 17 residues. Germline CDR1 reads LGHNA; CDR2 reads YNFKEQ. CDR3 DNA sequence: TGTGCCAGCAGCCAAGAGGTTAGCGTGTTCGACAATCAGCCCCAGCATTTT. It yields the protein CASSQEVSVFDNQPQHF.

This clone has a handful of counts. This chain links TRBV4-2 with TRBJ2-5, with 9 nucleotides matching TRBD2. Germline CDR1 reads LGHNA; CDR2 reads YNFKEQ. V lost 2 bases, J lost 4 bases, and 14 bases stayed unmatched. This CDR3 comprises 18 residues. This chain's CDR3 is CASSQPTGAGGPGETQYF. CDR3 DNA: TGTGCCAGCAGCCAACCTACAGGGGCGGGGGGGCCGGGAGAGACCCAGTACTTC.

J is TRBJ2-3 and V is TRBV5-1; D unclear. Germline lookup yields CDR1 SGHRS and CDR2 YFSETQ. This CDR3 contains 11 residues. The germline V and J ends were trimmed by 5 bases and 5 bases, with 6 bases remaining between them. Here the CDR3 reads CASRVEDTQYF. DNA of the CDR3: TGCGCCAGCAGGGTAGAAGATACGCAGTATTTT.

V is TRBV6-1 and J is TRBJ2-1; 7 nucleotides line up with TRBD1. V shed 5 bases and J 4 bases; nucleotides not matched to a gene: 5. The CDR3 is 14 amino acids. Germline V lookup: CDR1 MNHNS, CDR2 SASEGT. In DNA form, the CDR3 reads TGTGCCAGCAGTTTAAACAGGGGTTACAATGAGCAGTTCTTC. Encoded protein: CASSLNRGYNEQFF.

This clone occurred once. The chain carries TRBV27 and TRBJ2-7; TRBD1 agrees at 7 bases. Trimming removed 7 bases from V and 2 bases from J; junction bases left unmatched: 17. The CDR3 extends over 17 amino acids. CDR1 MNHEY and CDR2 SMNVEV come from the germline V gene (reference sequence). CDR3 nucleotides: TGTGCCAGCACGACAAATATCAACAGGGGTATTACCTACGAGCAGTACTTC. Its translation: CASTTNINRGITYEQYF.

The chain employs TRBV7-8 and TRBJ1-3; D gene ambiguous. Between the trimmed V and J ends, which lost 1 base and 4 bases, there was a span of 8 bases. This CDR3 is built from 14 residues. Germline CDR1 is SGHVS and CDR2 is FQNEAQ. The CDR3 nucleotides read TGTGCCAGCAGCTTAGGTCCGGGGGGAAACACCATATATTTT. This translates into CASSLGPGGNTIYF. Full variable domain (outside the CDR3, taken from reference TRBV7-8 and TRBJ1-3): GAGVSQSPRYKVAKRGQDVALRCDPISGHVSLFWYQQALGQGPEFLTYFQNEAQLDKSGLPSDRFFAERPEGSVSTLKIQRTQQEDSAVYLCASSLGPGGNTIYFGEGSWLTVV.

The genes are TRBV12-5 and TRBJ2-3; D might be TRBD1 (7 bases). The CDR3 consists of 14 residues. From germline, CDR1 is LGHNT and CDR2 FRNRAP. Trimming left V 5 bases short and J 6 bases short, with 15 bases between. CDR3 bases: TGTGCTAGTGGTCACCGACAGGGACTGGATACGCAGTATTTT. It is translated as CASGHRQGLDTQYF.

This chain joins TRBV5-4 and TRBJ1-1, with 10 bases aligning to TRBD1. Unmatched junction bases numbered 3, after V lost 0 bases and J lost 7 bases. The CDR3 runs 14 residues. The germline CDR1 and CDR2 sequences are SGHNT and YYREEE (reference sequence). The chain's CDR3 is CASSLDGDRGEAFF. In DNA, the CDR3 is TGTGCCAGCAGCTTGGACGGGGACAGGGGTGAAGCTTTCTTT.

The rearrangement joins TRBV6-6 to TRBJ2-3; 9 bases are shared with TRBD1. The V gene's germline CDR1 is MNHNY and CDR2 SVGAGI (reference sequence). The CDR3 has 16 residues. With 2 bases clipped from V and 0 bases from J, the junction kept 3 bases outside the gene matches. The CDR3 reads CASSYGQGLSTDTQYF. The CDR3 coding sequence is TGTGCCAGCAGTTACGGACAGGGGCTTAGCACAGATACGCAGTATTTT.

This clone appeared a few times. V and J are TRBV7-2 and TRBJ2-7; 12 bases are shared with TRBD2. The CDR3 is 15 amino acids. Germline V gene lookup returns CDR1 SGHTA and CDR2 FQGNSA. V dropped 5 bases and J dropped 2; count of bases not matched to a gene: 4. CDR3: CASSASSGGAYEQYF. The CDR3 DNA is TGTGCCAGCAGCGCCTCTAGCGGGGGGGCCTACGAGCAGTACTTC.

The chain uses TRBV6-1 and TRBJ1-1, with D possibly being TRBD1 (5 bases). Germline V lookup: CDR1 MNHNS, CDR2 SASEGT. CDR3 size: 14 residues. Trimming shortened V by 7 bases and J by 4 bases, and 16 bases separated the two germline ends. CDR3 DNA: TGTGCCAGCATGGGGCTCTTGGGTGGCACTGAAGCTTTCTTT. Amino acid sequence: CASMGLLGGTEAFF.

This chain connects TRBV10-3 to TRBJ2-5; no definite D call. V was cut by 6 bases and J by 0 bases, with 8 bases left in between. From germline, CDR1 is ENHRY and CDR2 SYGVKD. This CDR3 comprises 13 residues. The CDR3 sequence is CAISEEYQETQYF. CDR3 DNA: TGTGCCATCAGCGAGGAGTACCAAGAGACCCAGTACTTC.